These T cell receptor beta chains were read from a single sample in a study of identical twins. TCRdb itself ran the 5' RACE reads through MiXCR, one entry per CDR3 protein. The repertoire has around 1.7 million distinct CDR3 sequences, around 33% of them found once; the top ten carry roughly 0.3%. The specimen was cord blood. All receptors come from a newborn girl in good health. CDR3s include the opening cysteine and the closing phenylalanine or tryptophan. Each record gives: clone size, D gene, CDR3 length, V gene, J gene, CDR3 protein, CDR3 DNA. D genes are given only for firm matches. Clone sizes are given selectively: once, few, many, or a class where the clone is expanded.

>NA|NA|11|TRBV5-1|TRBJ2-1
CASSLESVEFF
TGCGCCAGCAGCTTGGAATCGGTGGAGTTCTTC
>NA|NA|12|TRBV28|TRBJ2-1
CASRVAVNEQFF
TGTGCCAGCAGGGTAGCCGTTAATGAGCAGTTCTTC
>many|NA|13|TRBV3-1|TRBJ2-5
CASSQGSGETQYF
TGTGCCAGCAGCCAAGGGTCGGGAGAGACCCAGTACTTC
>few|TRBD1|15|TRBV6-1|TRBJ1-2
CASSTGGEANYGYTF
TGTGCCAGCAGTACAGGGGGCGAAGCTAACTATGGCTACACCTTC
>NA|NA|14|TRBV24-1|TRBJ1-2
CATSDVLLNYGYTF
TGTGCCACCAGTGATGTCTTACTTAACTATGGCTACACCTTC
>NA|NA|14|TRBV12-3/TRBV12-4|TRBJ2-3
CASSNLPSTDTEYF
TGTGCCAGCAGCAACCTCCCTAGCACAGATACGGAGTATTTT
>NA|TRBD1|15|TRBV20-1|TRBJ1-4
CSANNRDSYNEKLFF
TGCAGTGCAAACAACCGGGACAGCTACAATGAAAAACTGTTTTTT
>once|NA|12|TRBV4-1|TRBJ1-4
CASGTRNEKLFF
TGCGCCAGCGGGACGCGGAATGAAAAACTGTTTTTT
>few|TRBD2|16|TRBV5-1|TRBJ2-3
CASSTTSGGSTDTQYF
TGCGCCAGCAGCACGACTAGCGGGGGAAGCACAGATACGCAGTATTTT
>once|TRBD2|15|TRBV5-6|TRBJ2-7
CASSLTAGGYNEQYF
TGTGCCAGCAGCTTAACTGCGGGGGGGTACAATGAGCAGTACTTC
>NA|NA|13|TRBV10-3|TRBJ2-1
CAISAWDRDEQFF
TGTGCCATCAGTGCCTGGGACCGGGATGAGCAGTTCTTC
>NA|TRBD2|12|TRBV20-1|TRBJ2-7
CSAGGRRCEQYF
TGCAGTGCGGGCGGGAGGCGATGCGAGCAGTACTTC
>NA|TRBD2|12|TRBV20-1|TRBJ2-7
CSARRAGGEQYF
TGCAGTGCTAGACGAGCGGGAGGCGAGCAGTACTTC
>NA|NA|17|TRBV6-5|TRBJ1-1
CASSYGKNGGMNTEAFF
TGTGCCAGCAGTTACGGTAAAAACGGAGGGATGAACACTGAAGCTTTCTTT
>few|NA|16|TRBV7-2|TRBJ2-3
CASSLRLGGSTDTQYF
TGTGCCAGCAGCCTCCGCTTAGGGGGTAGCACAGATACGCAGTATTTT
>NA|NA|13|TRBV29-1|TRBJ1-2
CSARRDGPYGYTF
TGCAGCGCTCGCCGGGACGGACCCTATGGCTACACCTTC
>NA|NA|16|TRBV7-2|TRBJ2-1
CASSLEVGRSYNEQFF
TGTGCCAGCAGCTTAGAAGTGGGGCGCTCCTACAATGAGCAGTTCTTC
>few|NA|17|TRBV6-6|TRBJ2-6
CVSSLMGHSSGANVLAF
TGTGTCAGCAGTTTAATGGGACATTCCTCTGGGGCCAACGTCCTGGCTTTC
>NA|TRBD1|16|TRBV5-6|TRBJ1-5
CASSLAQGQGAQPQHF
TGTGCCAGCAGCTTGGCCCAGGGACAGGGGGCTCAGCCCCAGCATTTT
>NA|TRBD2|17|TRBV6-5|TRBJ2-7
CASSYSSRDYSYNEQYF
TGTGCCAGCAGTTACTCTAGCCGGGACTACTCCTACAATGAGCAGTACTTC
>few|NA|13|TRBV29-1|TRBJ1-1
CSVVQGVRTEAFF
TGCAGCGTTGTTCAGGGAGTAAGGACTGAAGCTTTCTTT
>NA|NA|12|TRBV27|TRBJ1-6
CASRDQNSPLHF
TGTGCCAGCAGGGATCAGAATTCACCCCTCCACTTT
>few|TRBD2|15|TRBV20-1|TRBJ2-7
CSAISGRVSTYEQYF
TGCAGTGCTATAAGCGGGAGGGTATCAACCTACGAGCAGTACTTC
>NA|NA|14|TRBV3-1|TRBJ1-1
CASSRLQENTEAFF
TGTGCCAGCAGCCGACTACAGGAGAACACTGAAGCTTTCTTT
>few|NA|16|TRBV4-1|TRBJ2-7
CASSNIPRGTTYEQYF
TGCGCCAGCAGCAACATTCCAAGAGGGACGACTTACGAGCAGTACTTC
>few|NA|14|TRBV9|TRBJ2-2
CASSVGGVPGELFF
TGTGCCAGCAGCGTAGGCGGGGTCCCCGGGGAGCTGTTTTTT
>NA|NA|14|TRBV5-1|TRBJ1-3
CASSSAPGGNTIYF
TGCGCCAGCAGCTCTGCTCCGGGGGGAAACACCATATATTTT
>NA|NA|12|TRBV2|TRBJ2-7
CASSDKGYEQYF
TGTGCCAGCAGTGACAAGGGTTACGAGCAGTACTTC